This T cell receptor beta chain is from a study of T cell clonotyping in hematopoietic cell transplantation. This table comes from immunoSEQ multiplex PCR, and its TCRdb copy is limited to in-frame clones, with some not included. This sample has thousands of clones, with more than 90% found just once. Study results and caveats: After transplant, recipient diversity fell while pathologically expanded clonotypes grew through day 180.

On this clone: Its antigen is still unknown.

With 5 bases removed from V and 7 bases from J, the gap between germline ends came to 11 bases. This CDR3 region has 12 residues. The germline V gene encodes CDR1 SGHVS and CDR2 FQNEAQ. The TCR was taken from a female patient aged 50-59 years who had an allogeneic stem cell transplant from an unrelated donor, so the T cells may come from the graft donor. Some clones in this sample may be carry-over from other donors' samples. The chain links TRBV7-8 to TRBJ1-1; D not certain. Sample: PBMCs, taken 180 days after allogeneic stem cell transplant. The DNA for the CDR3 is TGTGCCAGCAGCCTCAAAGGATTTGAAGCTTTCTTT. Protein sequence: CASSLKGFEAFF.